This entry features one T cell receptor (beta chain) sequence. The record originates from a study of blood T cell repertoires in COVID-19. The table came from immunoSEQ multiplex PCR; TCRdb's copy has only in-frame clones and leaves some out. Counted here are fewer than 300,000 clones, approximately 85% occurring once; the ten biggest clones make up 0.87%. CDR1 and CDR2 (germline): MNHEY, SMNVEV (reference sequence). This CDR3 is built from 13 residues. The V and J ends lost 4 bases and 8 bases, in that order; junction bases with no gene match: 6. This clonotype was sampled from a human donor with COVID-19, enrolled during active disease. The donor label of this sample is uncertain. Sequenced material: peripheral blood. V is TRBV27 and J is TRBJ1-1; TRBD1 aligns across 8 bases. The CDR3, as DNA: TGTGCCAGCAGTTCAGGGGGCGTAGGAGAAGCTTTCTTT. It is translated as CASSSGGVGEAFF.